The next 25 T cell receptor beta chains were all read from a single sample in a study of shared clonotypes between healthy human individuals. Repertoires were generated with immunoSEQ multiplex PCR, while TCRdb's copy carries only in-frame clones and drops some. The sample shows about 710,000 clones, around 70% of them seen only once. The sequenced sample was memory CD4+ T cells sorted from blood. Indicated subset: CD45RA-negative fraction. The receptors stem from a woman younger than 45 in good health.

This clone was seen a few times. The rearrangement links TRBV30 to TRBJ2-1, with TRBD2 matching over 11 bases. CDR1 is GTSNPN, CDR2 SVGIG, per germline (reference sequence). J lost 3 bases, V lost 3 bases, and 4 bases had no gene match. The CDR3 runs 15 residues. The CDR3 region is CAWRPGLAVYNEQFF. The CDR3 region has the DNA TGTGCCTGGAGACCGGGACTAGCGGTCTACAATGAGCAGTTCTTC.

This clone is labeled medium-sized. The chain combines TRBV5-8 with TRBJ1-5; 7 bases map to TRBD1. The CDR3 covers 11 residues. J lost 11 bases, V lost 1 base, and 0 bases had no gene match. Per the germline V gene, CDR1 is SGHTS and CDR2 is YDEGEE. CDR3 sequence reads: CASSLTGAQHF. CDR3 DNA: TGTGCCAGCAGCTTGACAGGGGCCCAGCATTTT. The full variable domain, in which reference TRBV5-8 and TRBJ1-5 provide the parts outside the CDR3, is EAGVTQSPTHLIKTRGQQATLRCSPISGHTSVYWYQQALGLGLQFLLWYDEGEERNRGNFPPRFSGRQFPNYSSELNVNALELEDSALYLCASSLTGAQHFGDGTRLSIL.

A few counts support this clone. CDR3 DNA: TGCGCCAGCAGTGAGGGCAGGAACCGGTATGAAAAACTGTTTTTT. Protein: CASSEGRNRYEKLFF. The chain employs TRBV10-1 and TRBJ1-4; no clear D gene. The CDR3 has 15 residues. V was cut by 2 bases and J by 6 bases, with 13 bases left in between. Germline-derived CDR1 and CDR2 are WNHNN and SYGVQD (reference sequence).

This chain joins TRBV5-1 and TRBJ2-7; 8 nucleotides agree with TRBD1. Germline trimming cut 7 bases from V and 2 bases from J; bases unmatched to any gene: 8. Looked up from germline, CDR1 is SGHRS and CDR2 is YFSETQ. The CDR3 spans 14 residues. CDR3 in amino acids: CASGPQGEPYEQYF. The CDR3 nucleotides read TGCGCCAGCGGACCACAGGGGGAACCCTACGAGCAGTACTTC.

The gene calls are TRBV11-3 and TRBJ2-1, with 9 bases that match TRBD1. CDR1 is SGHNT and CDR2 is YENEEA in the germline V gene. The CDR3 is 15 amino acids. J was trimmed by 4 bases and V by 5 bases; bases with no gene match: 6. CDR3 coding DNA: TGTGCCAGCAGCCGACAGGGGGAGGGATACAATGAGCAGTTCTTC. Its translation is CASSRQGEGYNEQFF. Looking up the rest from reference TRBV11-3 and TRBJ2-1 gives the full variable domain: EAGVVQSPRYKIIEKKQPVAFWCNPISGHNTLYWYLQNLGQGPELLIRYENEEAVDDSQLPKDRFSAERLKGVDSTLKIQPAELGDSAVYLCASSRQGEGYNEQFFGPGTRLTVL.

This chain joins TRBV18 and TRBJ1-1; D gene ambiguous. V shed 3 bases and J shed 0 bases, with 8 bases lying between them. The CDR3 covers 14 residues. Germline-derived CDR1 and CDR2 are KGHSH and LQKENI. CDR3 region: CASSPSDMNTEAFF. The CDR3 bases are TGTGCCAGCTCACCCTCCGACATGAACACTGAAGCTTTCTTT.

On this clone: Additional DNA sequences in this sample encode the identical CDR3. CDR3 amino acids: CSVEEQGNTEAFF. In nucleotides, the CDR3 is TGCAGCGTTGAGGAACAGGGAAACACTGAAGCTTTCTTT. This chain links TRBV29-1 with TRBJ1-1, with D perhaps matching TRBD1 (6 bases). Trimming cost V 3 bases and J 2 bases, with 10 bases left between them. Germline V lookup: CDR1 SQVTM, CDR2 ANQGSEA. CDR3 length: 13 residues.

This chain links TRBV4-1 with TRBJ1-3; TRBD1 aligns across 8 bases. CDR1 and CDR2 from the germline V gene are MGHRA and YSYEKL. The CDR3 loop spans 16 amino acids. With V trimmed by 4 bases and J by 0 bases, 5 bases remained unmatched. CDR3 DNA sequence: TGCGCCAGCAGCCTCGGACAGGGAAGCTCTGGAAACACCATATATTTT. Protein product: CASSLGQGSSGNTIYF.

J is TRBJ1-2 and V is TRBV11-2; tentatively, D is TRBD1 (6 bases). Germline V gene sequence: CDR1 SGHAT, CDR2 FQNNGV. The CDR3 is 15 residues long. With 4 bases removed from V and 7 bases from J, the gap between germline ends came to 19 bases. This chain's CDR3 is CASSSGAGTSRGYTF. For the CDR3, the DNA is TGTGCCAGCAGCTCAGGCGCCGGGACATCCCGTGGCTACACCTTC. Looking up the rest from reference TRBV11-2 and TRBJ1-2 gives the full variable domain: EAGVAQSPRYKIIEKRQSVAFWCNPISGHATLYWYQQILGQGPKLLIQFQNNGVVDDSQLPKDRFSAERLKGVDSTLKIQPAKLEDSAVYLCASSSGAGTSRGYTFGSGTRLTVV.

The V gene is TRBV28, the J gene TRBJ1-4; perhaps TRBD1 as D (6 bases). The germline V gene has CDR1 MDHEN and CDR2 SYDVKM. This CDR3 region has 15 residues. With 0 bases removed from V and 7 bases from J, the gap between germline ends came to 12 bases. CDR3 in amino acids: CASSLWSGEAEKLFF. In DNA, the CDR3 is TGTGCCAGCAGTTTATGGTCAGGGGAAGCTGAAAAACTGTTTTTT.

About this clone itself: This sample includes further DNA sequences coding for the same CDR3. The V and J genes are TRBV18 and TRBJ1-5, with D unclear. The germline gives CDR1 KGHSH, CDR2 LQKENI. V lost 2 bases and J 0 bases, leaving 5 bases between the germline ends. The CDR3 covers 14 residues. The CDR3 region is CASSPTNSNQPQHF. CDR3 coding DNA: TGTGCCAGCTCACCAACAAATAGCAATCAGCCCCAGCATTTT.

Comments on this clone: One base away lies a much larger clone, so this may be a sequencing read error. The V gene is TRBV29-1, the J gene TRBJ2-5, with 9 bases aligning to TRBD2. With V trimmed by 4 bases and J by 0 bases, 9 bases remained unmatched. This CDR3 spans 16 amino acids. CDR1 and CDR2 (germline): SQVTM, ANQGSEA. CDR3 nucleotide sequence: TGCAGCGTTGGTGCCGGAGCGGGAGGCAACCAAGAGACCCAGTACTTC. Translated, it gives CSVGAGAGGNQETQYF.

The chain has TRBV7-2 and TRBJ2-7; D uncertain. The V gene lost 5 bases and the J gene lost 6 bases, with 11 bases spanning the gap. There are 12 residues in the CDR3. The germline V gene encodes CDR1 SGHTA and CDR2 FQGNSA. This CDR3 is CASSVDPCEQYF. Written as DNA, the CDR3 is TGTGCCAGCAGCGTGGATCCCTGCGAGCAGTACTTC.

The CDR3 region has the DNA TGTGCCAGCAGCTTACTAAGACAGGGAACAGATACGCAGTATTTT. Translating it yields CASSLLRQGTDTQYF. The rearrangement uses TRBV7-9 and TRBJ2-3, with TRBD1 matching 7 bases. From germline, CDR1 is SEHNR and CDR2 FQNEAQ (reference sequence). The CDR3 has 15 amino acids. J lost 3 bases, V lost 2 bases, and 5 bases had no gene match.

This chain connects TRBV19 to TRBJ2-2; no definite D call. Trimming took off 6 bases at V and 0 bases at J, with 11 bases between the two ends. This CDR3 has 15 amino acids. Germline CDR1 is LNHDA and CDR2 is SQIVND (reference sequence). This chain's CDR3 is CASRPLYTNTGELFF. DNA of the CDR3: TGTGCCAGTAGACCCCTTTACACGAACACCGGGGAGCTGTTTTTT.

The chain links TRBV2 to TRBJ2-7, with a weak D call TRBD1 (5 bases). V dropped 9 bases and J dropped 2 bases, with 14 bases sitting between them. Germline lookup yields CDR1 SNHLY and CDR2 FYNNEI. The CDR3 is made up of 13 amino acids. The CDR3 region has the DNA TGTGCCAGATCCAGGGCCTATGCCTACGAGCAGTACTTC. This codes for CARSRAYAYEQYF.

The chain combines TRBV5-4 with TRBJ1-2; 9 bases match TRBD1. This CDR3 is 14 amino acids long. The germline V gene encodes CDR1 SGHNT and CDR2 YYREEE (reference sequence). J lost 7 bases, V lost 4 bases, and 8 bases had no gene match. The CDR3 region is CASSPDTGGAGYTF. As DNA, the CDR3 is TGTGCCAGCAGCCCCGACACAGGGGGCGCTGGCTACACCTTC.

The chain uses TRBV7-3 and TRBJ2-3; 10 bases map to TRBD2. The V gene's germline CDR1 is SGHTA and CDR2 FQGTGA. CDR3 length equals 15 residues. The J segment lost 5 bases and the V segment lost 5 bases, leaving 7 bases of the junction unmatched. The CDR3 region has the DNA TGTGCCAGCAGCCGCAGGGGACTAGCGTTAGATACGCAGTATTTT. Encoded protein: CASSRRGLALDTQYF.

V usage is TRBV5-1 and J usage is TRBJ2-5, with a tentative D call TRBD1 (5 bases). The better agreement between TRBJ2-7 and the DNA end casts doubt on the J call. The CDR3 length is 14 residues. Germline CDR1 reads SGHRS; CDR2 reads YFSETQ. CDR3 in amino acids: CASSFVLGQHEQYF. Written as DNA, the CDR3 is TGCGCCAGCAGCTTCGTTTTGGGGCAGCACGAGCAGTACTTC.

This chain connects TRBV30 to TRBJ1-5; D is possibly TRBD1 (6 bases). The V gene lost 8 bases and the J gene lost 4 bases, with 12 bases spanning the gap. This CDR3 comprises 12 residues. The germline V gene has CDR1 GTSNPN and CDR2 SVGIG (reference sequence). The CDR3 DNA reads TGTGCCGCACAGGGCCGTAATCAGCCCCAGCATTTT. It codes for CAAQGRNQPQHF.

In its sample, this clone was seen once. The chain carries TRBV7-8 and TRBJ2-7; TRBD1 matches 9 bases. V trimming: 1 base; J trimming: 0 bases; junction bases outside the gene matches: 7. The CDR3 runs 17 residues. Germline loops: CDR1 SGHVS, CDR2 FQNEAQ. CDR3 sequence: CASSLGLGTGSSYEQYF. The CDR3 DNA reads as TGTGCCAGCAGCTTAGGGCTAGGGACAGGGAGCTCCTACGAGCAGTACTTC. Supplemented by reference TRBV7-8 and TRBJ2-7, the full variable domain reads GAGVSQSPRYKVAKRGQDVALRCDPISGHVSLFWYQQALGQGPEFLTYFQNEAQLDKSGLPSDRFFAERPEGSVSTLKIQRTQQEDSAVYLCASSLGLGTGSSYEQYFGPGTRLTVT.

This chain connects TRBV28 to TRBJ2-3; 7 bases are a match to TRBD2. In germline, CDR1 is MDHEN, CDR2 SYDVKM. The CDR3 is 16 amino acids. The trim removed 2 bases at V and 7 bases at J, leaving 12 bases unmatched. In DNA form, the CDR3 reads TGTGCCAGCAGTTTAGCGGGGGACCCCGGCCTCAATACGCAGTATTTT. Its protein is CASSLAGDPGLNTQYF.

The V call is TRBV19, the J call TRBJ1-2; D not certain. The germline gives CDR1 LNHDA, CDR2 SQIVND (reference sequence). V was cut by 6 bases and J by 2 bases, with 13 bases left in between. This CDR3 region has 14 residues. CDR3 residues: CASSEPGRNYGYTF. In DNA form, the CDR3 reads TGTGCCAGTAGCGAACCGGGCCGCAACTATGGCTACACCTTC.

This clone was found a few times. The sample carries other DNA sequences with the same CDR3. The genes are TRBV29-1 and TRBJ2-1; D is unclear. The V end lost 4 bases, the J end lost 4 bases, and 2 bases lay between the germline ends. There are 10 residues in the CDR3. Per the germline V gene, CDR1 is SQVTM and CDR2 is ANQGSEA. CDR3 DNA sequence: TGCAGCGTTGGATACAATGAGCAGTTCTTC. It is translated as CSVGYNEQFF.

The rearrangement uses TRBV7-2 and TRBJ2-7; the match to TRBD2 covers 7 bases. Germline CDR1 SGHTA, CDR2 FQGNSA. Trimming removed 3 bases from V and 2 bases from J; junction bases left unmatched: 7. The CDR3 consists of 15 residues. CDR3 protein: CASSFRGRNAYEQYF. The DNA for the CDR3 is TGTGCCAGCAGCTTCCGCGGGAGAAATGCCTACGAGCAGTACTTC.